This T cell receptor (beta chain) was identified in a study of T-cell reconstitution after alpha-beta-depleted transplantation in children. Using unique molecular identifiers, the investigators prepared the TCRbeta library. Each CDR3 protein is one row after TCRdb ran MiXCR on the PCR reads. This sample has 200,000 to 300,000 distinct CDR3 sequences; 12% occur once, and the top ten carry roughly 2.6%. At least ten counts were recorded for this clonotype. The CDR3 length is 16 residues. CDR1 and CDR2 from the germline V gene are DFQATT and SNEGSKA (reference sequence). V was pared by 0 bases and J by 4 bases, with 9 bases of the junction left unmatched.

The receptor was isolated from a human donor who donated a stem cell graft to a child with acute lymphoblastic leukemia. The sample here was PBMCs from the stem cell graft donor, taken from the stem cell graft. This chain joins TRBV20-1 and TRBJ2-1, with 7 bases fitting TRBD2. CDR3 residues: CSARDVASGSYNEQFF. The CDR3 DNA is TGCAGTGCTAGAGATGTGGCTAGCGGATCTTACAATGAGCAGTTCTTC.